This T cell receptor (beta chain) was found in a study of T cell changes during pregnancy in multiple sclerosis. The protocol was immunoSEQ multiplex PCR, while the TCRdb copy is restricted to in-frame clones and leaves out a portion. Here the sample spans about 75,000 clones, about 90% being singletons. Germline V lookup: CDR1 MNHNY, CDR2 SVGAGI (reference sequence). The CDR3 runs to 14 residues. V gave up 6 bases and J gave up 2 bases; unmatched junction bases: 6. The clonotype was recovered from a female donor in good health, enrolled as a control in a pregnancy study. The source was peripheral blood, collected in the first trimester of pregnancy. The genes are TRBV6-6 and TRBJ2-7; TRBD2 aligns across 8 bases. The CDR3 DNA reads TGTGCCAGCAGCCTCCGGGAGGGTACCTACGAGCAGTACTTC. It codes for CASSLREGTYEQYF.